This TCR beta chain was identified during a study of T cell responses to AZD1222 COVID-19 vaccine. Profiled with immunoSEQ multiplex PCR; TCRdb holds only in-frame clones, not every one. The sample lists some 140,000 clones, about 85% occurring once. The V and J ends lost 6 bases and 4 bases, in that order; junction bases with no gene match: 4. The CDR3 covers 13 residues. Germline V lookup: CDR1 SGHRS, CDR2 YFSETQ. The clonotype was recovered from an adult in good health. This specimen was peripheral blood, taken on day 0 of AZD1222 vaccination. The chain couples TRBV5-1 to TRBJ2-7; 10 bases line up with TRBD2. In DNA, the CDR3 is TGCGCCAGCACCTCTAGCGGGGGTTACGAGCAGTACTTC. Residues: CASTSSGGYEQYF.